This TCR beta chain was retrieved from a study of control samples from healthy donors and cancer patients. The table came from immunoSEQ multiplex PCR; TCRdb's copy has only in-frame clones and leaves some out. The sample includes about 130,000 clones, just under 95% of them seen just once. V dropped 4 bases and J dropped 4; count of bases not matched to a gene: 7. This CDR3 contains 13 residues. Germline V CDR1 and CDR2: GTSNPN, SVGIG (reference sequence). Sample: blood. The sequence came from a man under 40 in good health. The chain employs TRBV30 and TRBJ2-7; 7 bases line up with TRBD1. This chain's CDR3 is CAWNRQGWYEQYF. The CDR3 DNA reads as TGTGCCTGGAATCGACAGGGCTGGTACGAGCAGTACTTC.